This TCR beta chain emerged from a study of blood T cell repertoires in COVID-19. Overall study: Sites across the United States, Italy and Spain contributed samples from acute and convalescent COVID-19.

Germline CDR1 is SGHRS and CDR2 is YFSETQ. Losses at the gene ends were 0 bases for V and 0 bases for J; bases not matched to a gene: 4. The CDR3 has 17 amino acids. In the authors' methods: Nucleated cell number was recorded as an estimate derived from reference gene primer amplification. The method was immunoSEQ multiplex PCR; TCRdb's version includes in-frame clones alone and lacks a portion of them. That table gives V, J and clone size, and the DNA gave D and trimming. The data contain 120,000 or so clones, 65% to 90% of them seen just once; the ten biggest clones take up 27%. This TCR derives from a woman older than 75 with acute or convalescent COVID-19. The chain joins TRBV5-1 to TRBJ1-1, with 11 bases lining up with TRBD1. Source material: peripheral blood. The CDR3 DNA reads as TGCGCCAGCAGCTTGGTGGGACAGGGGGTGATGAACACTGAAGCTTTCTTT. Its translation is CASSLVGQGVMNTEAFF.